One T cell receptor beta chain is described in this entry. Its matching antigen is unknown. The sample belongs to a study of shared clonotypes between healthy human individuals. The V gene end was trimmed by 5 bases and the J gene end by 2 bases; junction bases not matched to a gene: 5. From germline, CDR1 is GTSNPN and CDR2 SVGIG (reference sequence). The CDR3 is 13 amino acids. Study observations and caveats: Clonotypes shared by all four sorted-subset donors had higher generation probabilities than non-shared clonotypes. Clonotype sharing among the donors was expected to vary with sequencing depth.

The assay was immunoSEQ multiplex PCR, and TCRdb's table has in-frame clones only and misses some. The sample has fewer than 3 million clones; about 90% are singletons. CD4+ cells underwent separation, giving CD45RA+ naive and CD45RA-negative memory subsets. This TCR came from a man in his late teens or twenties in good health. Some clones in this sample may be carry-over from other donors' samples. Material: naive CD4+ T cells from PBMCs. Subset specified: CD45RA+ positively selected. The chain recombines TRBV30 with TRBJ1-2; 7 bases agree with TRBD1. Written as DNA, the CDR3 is TGTGCCTGGGGCCGAGGGGGCAACTATGGCTACACCTTC. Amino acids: CAWGRGGNYGYTF.